Below are 22 T cell receptor beta chains sequenced from a single sample in a study of T cells in localized non-small cell lung cancer. Profiling relied on immunoSEQ multiplex PCR, and the TCRdb table lists in-frame clones only, not all of them. The sample shows around 40,000 clones, almost 90% of them seen only once. The material sequenced was peripheral blood, taken before any cancer treatment. These receptor sequences come from a female donor older than 55 with stage I squamous cell lung carcinoma.

The chain links TRBV9 to TRBJ2-1; D is unclear. V shed 4 bases and J shed 0 bases, with 11 bases lying between them. Germline V gene data show CDR1 as SGDLS and CDR2 as YYNGEE. This CDR3 contains 15 residues. The CDR3 region has the DNA TGTGCCAGCAGCCCATTTACGAGCTCCTACAATGAGCAGTTCTTC. It is translated as CASSPFTSSYNEQFF.

The V gene is TRBV30, the J gene TRBJ2-1; D possibly corresponds to TRBD2 (6 bases). The CDR3 is made up of 19 amino acids. Trimming took off 2 bases at V and 0 bases at J, with 23 bases between the two ends. Germline V CDR1 and CDR2: GTSNPN, SVGIG (reference sequence). The CDR3 DNA follows: TGTGCCTGGAGTCCCCAGGGAGATATAGCGGCCTCCTCCTACAATGAGCAGTTCTTC. Amino acid sequence: CAWSPQGDIAASSYNEQFF.

This chain uses TRBV4-3 with TRBJ1-4; a possible D gene is TRBD1 (5 bases). Per the germline V gene, CDR1 is LGHNA and CDR2 is YSLEER. The CDR3 consists of 14 residues. Trimming pared 4 bases from V and 4 bases from J, leaving 10 bases between. The CDR3 DNA sequence: TGCGCCAGCAGCCCAGGGATGAGTAATGAAAAACTGTTTTTT. Translated, it gives CASSPGMSNEKLFF.

V usage is TRBV18 and J usage is TRBJ2-1, with 10 bases that match TRBD1. V shed 4 bases and J 9 bases; nucleotides not matched to a gene: 9. The CDR3 has 15 amino acids. The germline CDR1 and CDR2 sequences are KGHSH and LQKENI. The CDR3 DNA sequence: TGTGCCAGCTCACTGCGGACAGGGGGTATAGGTGAGCAGTTCTTC. Translating gives CASSLRTGGIGEQFF.

The chain joins TRBV19 to TRBJ1-1, with D maybe TRBD1 (5 bases). CDR1 is LNHDA, CDR2 SQIVND, per germline (reference sequence). The CDR3 is 13 amino acids. Trimming pared 4 bases from V and 6 bases from J, leaving 12 bases between. CDR3 in DNA: TGTGCCAGTAGTAACAGGATAGCCTCTGAAGCTTTCTTT. Protein: CASSNRIASEAFF.

J is TRBJ1-4 and V is TRBV5-1; TRBD1 is a possible D gene (6 bases). Trimming stripped 0 bases from V and 2 bases from J, with 11 bases between. The CDR3 extends over 16 amino acids. Germline CDR1 SGHRS, CDR2 YFSETQ. CDR3 nucleotide sequence: TGCGCCAGCAGCTTGGTGGGGGCAACTACTAATGAAAAACTGTTTTTT. Amino acids: CASSLVGATTNEKLFF.

There are a few counts of this clone. V is TRBV4-1 and J is TRBJ2-7; D may be TRBD1 or TRBD2 (5 bases each). Germline V CDR1 and CDR2: MGHRA, YSYEKL. With 4 bases removed from V and 3 bases from J, the gap between germline ends came to 19 bases. The CDR3 totals 16 residues. CDR3: CASSPARDGAHYEQYF. The CDR3 coding sequence is TGCGCCAGCAGCCCTGCTCGGGACGGAGCGCACTACGAGCAGTACTTC.

The rearrangement links TRBV7-9 to TRBJ1-2; D is unresolved. Germline V gene data show CDR1 as SEHNR and CDR2 as FQNEAQ (reference sequence). The CDR3 spans 12 residues. V was clipped by 8 bases and J by 2 bases, with 9 bases between them. CDR3 amino acids: CASADLNYGYTF. In DNA form, the CDR3 reads TGTGCCAGCGCTGACTTAAACTATGGCTACACCTTC. Based on the CDR3 plus reference TRBV7-9 and TRBJ1-2, the full variable domain is DTGVSQNPRHKITKRGQNVTFRCDPISEHNRLYWYRQTLGQGPEFLTYFQNEAQLEKSRLLSDRFSAERPKGSFSTLEIQRTEQGDSAMYLCASADLNYGYTFGSGTRLTVV.

The CDR3 DNA reads as TGTGCCAGCAGCCGCAGGACAGGGAGCTCCTACAATGAGCAGTTCTTC. Its translation: CASSRRTGSSYNEQFF. V is TRBV9 and J is TRBJ2-1; 8 bases are shared with TRBD1. Germline lookup yields CDR1 SGDLS and CDR2 YYNGEE. The CDR3 runs to 16 residues. With 4 bases clipped from V and 0 bases from J, the junction kept 6 bases outside the gene matches.

J is TRBJ1-4 and V is TRBV15; D not resolved. V gave up 0 bases and J gave up 7 bases, with 9 bases separating them. This CDR3 spans 14 amino acids. Germline-derived CDR1 and CDR2 are LNHNV and YYDKDF (reference sequence). The CDR3 nucleotides read TGTGCCACCAGCAGAGAGAGGCGGAGTGAAAAACTGTTTTTT. Its translation: CATSRERRSEKLFF.

CDR3 sequence (DNA): TGTGCCAGTAGTACGCCAAGGACTAGGATGGACATTCAGTACTTC. Amino acid sequence: CASSTPRTRMDIQYF. The chain has TRBV19 and TRBJ2-4, with 7 bases identical to TRBD2. The ends lost 4 bases at V and 8 bases at J; junction bases unmatched: 11. The CDR3 covers 15 residues. The germline V gene has CDR1 LNHDA and CDR2 SQIVND (reference sequence).

The chain couples TRBV20-1 to TRBJ1-2; a possible D gene is TRBD1 (6 bases). Deletions cut 7 bases from V and 8 bases from J, with 11 bases between. Looked up from germline, CDR1 is DFQATT and CDR2 is SNEGSKA (reference sequence). The CDR3 is 10 residues long. The CDR3 DNA sequence: TGCAGTGTCACAGGGACAGGCTACACCTTC. This gives the protein CSVTGTGYTF.

The genes are TRBV4-3 and TRBJ2-2, with 10 nucleotides matching TRBD2. The CDR3 runs 20 residues. Losses at the gene ends were 0 bases for V and 5 bases for J; bases not matched to a gene: 15. In germline, CDR1 is LGHNA, CDR2 YSLEER. The CDR3 DNA is TGCGCCAGCAGCCAAGAAACAAGGGCTAGCGGGAGAGTAGGGACCGGGGAGCTGTTTTTT. It yields the protein CASSQETRASGRVGTGELFF.

A single count supports this clone. The rearrangement joins TRBV11-2 to TRBJ1-3; TRBD1 agrees at 8 bases. CDR3 size: 16 residues. The germline V gene encodes CDR1 SGHAT and CDR2 FQNNGV. The trim removed 4 bases at V and 3 bases at J, leaving 8 bases unmatched. The CDR3 protein is CASSSLLDRGGNTIYF. CDR3 in DNA: TGTGCCAGCAGCTCCCTTTTAGACAGGGGTGGAAACACCATATATTTT. Variable domain in full (rest from reference TRBV11-2 and TRBJ1-3): EAGVAQSPRYKIIEKRQSVAFWCNPISGHATLYWYQQILGQGPKLLIQFQNNGVVDDSQLPKDRFSAERLKGVDSTLKIQPAKLEDSAVYLCASSSLLDRGGNTIYFGEGSWLTVV.

This clone was seen once. This chain connects TRBV2 to TRBJ1-6; D ambiguous. Germline CDR1 SNHLY, CDR2 FYNNEI. V was trimmed by 8 bases and J by 7 bases, leaving 12 bases between them. The CDR3 spans 13 residues. The CDR3 coding sequence is TGTGCCAGCCTAGGGAGTCCCAATTCACCCCTCCACTTT. Its translation is CASLGSPNSPLHF.

The V call is TRBV11-2, the J call TRBJ2-5, with no clear D. V was pared by 2 bases and J by 1 base, with 11 bases between. This CDR3 has 15 residues. Germline CDR1 and CDR2: SGHAT and FQNNGV. The CDR3, as DNA: TGTGCCAGCAGCTTACTTAGGGCCGGCCAAGAGACCCAGTACTTC. Translated: CASSLLRAGQETQYF.

This clone has a handful of counts. The chain recombines TRBV6-1 with TRBJ2-3, with TRBD2 as a possible D gene (6 bases). In germline, CDR1 is MNHNS, CDR2 SASEGT. V was cut by 7 bases and J by 5 bases, with 22 bases left in between. This CDR3 is built from 16 residues. The CDR3 protein is CASIDLGGKGIDTQYF. The CDR3 DNA follows: TGTGCCAGCATTGATCTAGGCGGGAAGGGTATAGATACGCAGTATTTT.

The J gene is TRBJ1-6, the V gene TRBV6-6, with TRBD1 identical over 7 bases. The CDR3 runs to 12 residues. V dropped 1 base and J dropped 14; count of bases not matched to a gene: 2. Germline assignment: CDR1 MNHNY and CDR2 SVGAGI (reference sequence). The CDR3, as DNA: TGTGCCAGCAGTTACTGGGACAGTTCCCTCCACTTT. Its protein is CASSYWDSSLHF.

CDR3 coding DNA: TGCGCCAGCAGCCGAGTGACGGGGAGAGGCAATGAGCAGTTCTTC. Protein: CASSRVTGRGNEQFF. The gene calls are TRBV4-1 and TRBJ2-1, with D maybe TRBD2 (5 bases). CDR3 length: 15 amino acids. Trimming took 4 bases from V and 6 from J, leaving 16 bases between them. The germline V gene has CDR1 MGHRA and CDR2 YSYEKL.

The genes are TRBV10-3 and TRBJ2-1; TRBD1 aligns across 12 bases. The V gene's germline CDR1 is ENHRY and CDR2 SYGVKD. With V trimmed by 6 bases and J by 8 bases, 8 bases remained unmatched. This CDR3 comprises 15 residues. The CDR3, as DNA: TGTGCCATCAGATCGCCGGGACAGGGGGCGGATGAGCAGTTCTTC. As protein: CAIRSPGQGADEQFF.

This clone came up once. The CDR3 spells CAWTSRLTGELFF. The CDR3 bases are TGTGCCTGGACGTCCAGGTTAACCGGGGAGCTGTTTTTT. This sequence joins TRBV30 and TRBJ2-2; D unclear. The germline CDR1 and CDR2 sequences are GTSNPN and SVGIG (reference sequence). The CDR3 runs 13 residues. V dropped 4 bases and J dropped 5 bases, with 11 bases sitting between them.

This rearrangement joins TRBV15 to TRBJ2-2, with 7 bases lining up with TRBD2. With V trimmed by 0 bases and J by 4 bases, 2 bases remained unmatched. The CDR3 length is 15 residues. CDR1 is LNHNV and CDR2 is YYDKDF in the germline V gene (reference sequence). The CDR3 loop reads CATSREGGATGELFF. The CDR3 coding sequence is TGTGCCACCAGCAGAGAGGGAGGGGCCACCGGGGAGCTGTTTTTT.